These T cell receptor beta chains were read from a single sample in a study of PD-1 blockade in classical Hodgkin lymphoma. Data came from immunoSEQ multiplex PCR; TCRdb stores just in-frame clones and leaves some out. The sample carries 10,000 or so clones, approximately 72% recorded once. Sample: CD4+ T cells from blood, taken before the fourth cycle of nivolumab. These TCRs come from a human donor with classical Hodgkin lymphoma. Both conserved end residues are part of each CDR3. The D gene is left open where the match is weak. Only part of the rows carry a size: once, few, many, or a class if the clone is expanded.

TRBV28	14	few	NA	TRBJ2-2	TGTGCCAGCAGTTTGCCGCTAGCGACCGGGGAGCTGTTTTTT	CASSLPLATGELFF
TRBV7-9	11	NA	NA	TRBJ1-1	TGTGCCAGCAGCCTCCAGACTGAAGCTTTCTTT	CASSLQTEAFF
TRBV19	15	NA	TRBD1	TRBJ1-2	TGTGCCAGTAGCCCATACAGGGGATCAGGCTATGGCTACACCTTC	CASSPYRGSGYGYTF
TRBV27	15	NA	NA	TRBJ1-1	TGTGCCAGCAGTTTAGTGGGTCGGCCGAGCACTGAAGCTTTCTTT	CASSLVGRPSTEAFF
TRBV6-6	15	NA	TRBD1	TRBJ1-2	TGTGCCAGCAGTTACGGTAACAGGGGAAACTATGGCTACACCTTC	CASSYGNRGNYGYTF
TRBV29-1	12	NA	NA	TRBJ1-2	TGCAGCGCCACGACGGGGATCTATGGCTACACCTTC	CSATTGIYGYTF
TRBV9	17	NA	NA	TRBJ2-1	TGTGCCAGCAGCGTAGAGCAAAGGGAGATCTCCTACAATGAGCAGTTCTTC	CASSVEQREISYNEQFF
TRBV6-5	15	NA	TRBD1	TRBJ1-4	TGTGCCAGCAGTTACTCCGGGACAGCTAATGAAAAACTGTTTTTT	CASSYSGTANEKLFF
TRBV6-4	13	NA	NA	TRBJ1-5	TGTGCCAGCAGTGGGGACGGTGATCAGCCCCAGCATTTT	CASSGDGDQPQHF
TRBV7-9	15	few	NA	TRBJ1-3	TGTGCCAGCAGCTTAGCGCAAGGATCTGGAAACACCATATATTTT	CASSLAQGSGNTIYF
TRBV5-6	17	NA	TRBD1	TRBJ2-3	TGTGCCAGCAGCTTTTTTAGCCGACAGGGACGTTCAGATACGCAGTATTTT	CASSFFSRQGRSDTQYF